The T cell receptor (beta chain) under discussion was sequenced for a study of blood T cells in healthy people across ages. Together with a sample-barcoded 5' primer, a J-beta primer mix was included in a second PCR lasting roughly 6 to 12 cycles. TCRdb analysed the 5' RACE reads with MiXCR anew, one entry per CDR3 protein. This repertoire shows about 1,600,000 distinct CDR3 sequences, approximately 40% found once; its top ten account for 7.9%. The sample comprised blood. The receptor was derived from a young woman in good health.

Here the CDR3 DNA reads TGTGCCAGCAGTACCCAGACGGGCGATGGCTACACCTTC. Its translation: CASSTQTGDGYTF. V and J are TRBV25-1 and TRBJ1-2, with unresolved D. V lost 5 bases to trimming and J lost 6 bases, with 13 bases between them. The CDR3 is 13 residues long. CDR1 and CDR2 from the germline V gene are MGHDK and SYGVNS.